This T cell receptor beta chain was sequenced in a study of blood T cell repertoires in COVID-19. Assay used: immunoSEQ multiplex PCR; TCRdb lists only in-frame clones, some missing. The sample holds roughly 400,000 clones; roughly 88% are singletons and the top ten take approximately 1.5%. This CDR3 contains 14 residues. Unmatched junction bases numbered 6, after V lost 7 bases and J lost 3 bases. Per germline, CDR1 SGHDN and CDR2 FVKESK. The clonotype originates from a woman under 30 who had been exposed to COVID-19. This chain joins TRBV14 and TRBJ2-1; 7 bases match TRBD2. The sample consisted of PBMCs or T cells enriched from blood (not recorded which). CDR3 sequence: CASTLGGNYNEQFF. The CDR3 DNA is TGTGCCAGCACCCTCGGGGGGAACTACAATGAGCAGTTCTTC.